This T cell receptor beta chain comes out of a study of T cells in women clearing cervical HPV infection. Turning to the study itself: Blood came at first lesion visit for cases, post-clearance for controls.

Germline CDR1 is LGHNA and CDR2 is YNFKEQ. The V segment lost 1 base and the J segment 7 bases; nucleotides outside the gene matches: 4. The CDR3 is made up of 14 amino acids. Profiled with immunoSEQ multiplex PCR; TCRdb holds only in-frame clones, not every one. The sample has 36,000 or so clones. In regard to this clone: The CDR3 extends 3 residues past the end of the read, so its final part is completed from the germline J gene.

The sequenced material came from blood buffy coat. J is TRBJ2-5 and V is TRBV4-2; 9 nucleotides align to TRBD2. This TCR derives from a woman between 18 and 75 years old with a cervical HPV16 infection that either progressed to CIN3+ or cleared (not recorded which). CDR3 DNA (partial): TGTGCCAGCAGCCAAGTGGGACTAGCAGGGACC. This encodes CASSQVGLAGT. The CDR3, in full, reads CASSQVGLAGTQYF.